This is a list of T cell receptor beta chains from one sample in a study of blood T cell repertoires in COVID-19. Only in-frame clones appear in the TCRdb table, and some are missing; sequencing was by immunoSEQ multiplex PCR. The repertoire holds about 75,000 clones, about four fifths seen once, with 5.4% in the top ten. Sequenced input: peripheral blood. Receptors were obtained from a woman of 80 years or more with active or convalescent COVID-19. The CDR3 runs from the conserved cysteine through the conserved F or W. The D gene is left open where the match is weak. Part of the rows lack a size; the others show once, few, many or a class for expanded clones.

TRBV2,TRBJ2-5,TRBD2,-,TGTGCCAGCACCGGACGGGAGGCAGAGACCCAGTACTTC,CASTGREAETQYF
TRBV18,TRBJ2-1,TRBD2,-,TGTGCCAGCTCACGGCGGGAGGGAAGGAATGAGCAGTTCTTC,CASSRREGRNEQFF
TRBV7-6,TRBJ2-3,TRBD2,-,TGTGCCAGCAGCGTCGGGACTAGCGCATCAGATACGCAGTATTTT,CASSVGTSASDTQYF
TRBV7-2,TRBJ2-1,-,-,TGTGCCAGCAGCCCTCAGGGTCCGGTTTTGTACAATGAGCAGTTCTTC,CASSPQGPVLYNEQFF
TRBV9,TRBJ2-7,-,-,TGTGCCAGCAGCGTAGGTAGCGGAGCTGCCTCCTACGAGCAGTACTTC,CASSVGSGAASYEQYF
TRBV27,TRBJ1-2,TRBD1,-,TGTGCCAGCTCCCGGACAGGGGATATCTATGGCTACACCTTC,CASSRTGDIYGYTF
TRBV30,TRBJ1-1,-,-,TGTGCCTCGACAAGGGGTAACACTGAAGCTTTCTTT,CASTRGNTEAFF
TRBV6-1,TRBJ1-1,TRBD1,once,TGTGCCAGCAGTGAGCTGGACAGGGGAAGGGCGAACACTGAAGCTTTCTTT,CASSELDRGRANTEAFF
TRBV7-3,TRBJ2-5,TRBD1,-,TGTGCCAGCAGCCCAGGGACAGGGGGCCAAGAGACCCAGTACTTC,CASSPGTGGQETQYF
TRBV2,TRBJ1-5,TRBD1,-,TGTGCCAGCAGTGTCAGGGGGCAGAGCAATCAGCCCCAGCATTTT,CASSVRGQSNQPQHF
TRBV5-6,TRBJ1-5,-,-,TGTGCCAGCACCCTAAGGGGTAATCAGCCCCAGCATTTT,CASTLRGNQPQHF
TRBV27,TRBJ1-2,-,-,TGTGCCAGCAGTCCGGACGGACTCTATGGCTACACCTTC,CASSPDGLYGYTF
TRBV18,TRBJ2-1,TRBD2,few,TGTGCCAGCTCAGAAAGCGGGGGGGCCTACAATGAGCAGTTCTTC,CASSESGGAYNEQFF
TRBV5-1,TRBJ2-1,-,-,TGCGCCAGCAGCTTGATAGCGTCACCCCCCGACAATGAGCAGTTCTTC,CASSLIASPPDNEQFF
TRBV10-1,TRBJ2-5,TRBD2,once,TGCGCCAGCAGCGGCCCGGGACAGTTCTTGACTAGCGGACCTAAAGAGACCCAGTACTTC,CASSGPGQFLTSGPKETQYF
TRBV4-1,TRBJ1-1,-,once,TGCGCCAGCAGCCGAGGGAGGAGGAACACTGAAGCTTTCTTT,CASSRGRRNTEAFF
TRBV5-3,TRBJ1-1,-,-,TGTGCCAGAAGCTTACCCGCAGATCGGGGGGTAACTGAAGCTTTCTTT,CARSLPADRGVTEAFF
TRBV2,TRBJ2-7,TRBD2,-,TGTGCCAGCAGTAAATCCTTCACTAGCGGGAGGAACGAGCAGTACTTC,CASSKSFTSGRNEQYF
TRBV7-2,TRBJ1-1,-,-,TGTGCCAGCAGCTTGCGGGGCTATGGGGGAATGGACACTGAAGCTTTCTTT,CASSLRGYGGMDTEAFF
TRBV29-1,TRBJ2-5,TRBD2,once,TGCAGCGGGGGAGGGCTAGCGGGAGTCTGGGAGACCCAGTACTTC,CSGGGLAGVWETQYF
TRBV6-5,TRBJ1-4,-,once,TGTGCCACCACCCTAGGAGGGGCTAATGAAAAACTGTTTTTT,CATTLGGANEKLFF
TRBV11-2,TRBJ2-7,-,few,TGTGCCAGCAGTCATTACGGAGGAACGGGTCACGAGCAGTACTTC,CASSHYGGTGHEQYF